The 9 T cell receptor beta chains below all came from one sample that was sequenced in a study of technical replicates of blood from a handful of donors. TCRdb's table, derived via immunoSEQ multiplex PCR, lists solely in-frame clones and lacks some. Altogether approximately 70,000 clones are present, about 90% being singletons, with the ten largest covering about 0.43%. Sequencing was done on a sample of T cells isolated from PBMCs. These receptors were obtained from a human donor in good health.

This chain connects TRBV11-3 to TRBJ2-5; TRBD2 might be the D (6 bases). With 2 bases removed from V and 4 bases from J, the gap between germline ends came to 11 bases. The CDR3 spans 14 residues. Germline V gene lookup returns CDR1 SGHNT and CDR2 YENEEA. CDR3 sequence: CASSLHGSRETQYF. CDR3 bases: TGTGCCAGCAGCTTACACGGGAGTAGAGAGACCCAGTACTTC. The entire variable domain, with the rest obtained from reference TRBV11-3 and TRBJ2-5, is as follows: EAGVVQSPRYKIIEKKQPVAFWCNPISGHNTLYWYLQNLGQGPELLIRYENEEAVDDSQLPKDRFSAERLKGVDSTLKIQPAELGDSAVYLCASSLHGSRETQYFGPGTRLLVL.

V usage is TRBV27 and J usage is TRBJ2-3; D possibly corresponds to TRBD2 (5 bases). V lost 7 bases and J lost 3, with 26 bases in between. The germline gives CDR1 MNHEY, CDR2 SMNVEV (reference sequence). This CDR3 is 18 amino acids long. The CDR3 sequence: CASTPVWVRGRGTDTQYF. CDR3 nucleotide sequence: TGTGCCAGCACCCCCGTCTGGGTTCGAGGCCGAGGGACAGATACGCAGTATTTT.

This sequence joins TRBV12-1 and TRBJ1-5; TRBD1, as called in the table, went unchecked against the DNA. TRBV12-1 is reported as a pseudogene. CDR3 length: 17 residues. CDR3 protein: CASSSGQGVYSNQPQHF. The CDR3 coding sequence is TGTGCCAGCAGCTCGGGACAGGGAGTCTATAGCAATCAGCCCCAGCATTTT.

The rearrangement links TRBV18 to TRBJ1-1; D may be TRBD1 (5 bases). The CDR3 is 14 residues long. V was shortened by 6 bases and J by 2 bases, with 13 bases between the two germline ends. Per the germline V gene, CDR1 is KGHSH and CDR2 is LQKENI. The CDR3 bases are TGTGCCAGCTCGTCGACAGCTACTAACACTGAAGCTTTCTTT. Protein sequence: CASSSTATNTEAFF.

The chain couples TRBV6-5 to TRBJ1-5; a weak D match, TRBD1 (5 bases). Trimming shortened V by 8 bases and J by 3 bases, and 14 bases separated the two germline ends. This CDR3 has 14 residues. CDR1 is MNHEY and CDR2 is SVGAGI in the germline V gene. The CDR3 DNA follows: TGTGCCAGCTCTTCGGACAACCCCAATCAGCCCCAGCATTTT. Encoded protein: CASSSDNPNQPQHF.

The chain couples TRBV29-1 to TRBJ1-1, with 10 nucleotides matching TRBD1. J lost 11 bases, V lost 6 bases, and 12 bases had no gene match. This CDR3 has 13 residues. Germline CDR1 SQVTM, CDR2 ANQGSEA. This chain's CDR3 is CSVSGQGNLKAFF. CDR3 in DNA: TGCAGCGTCTCGGGACAGGGGAATTTGAAGGCTTTCTTT. Full variable domain (rest looked up from reference TRBV29-1 and TRBJ1-1): SAVISQKPSRDICQRGTSLTIQCQVDSQVTMMFWYRQQPGQSLTLIATANQGSEATYESGFVIDKFPISRPNLTFSTLTVSNMSPEDSSIYLCSVSGQGNLKAFFGQGTRLTVV.

V gene TRBV7-8 combines with J gene TRBJ2-5; TRBD2 aligns across 9 bases. V shed 5 bases and J 3 bases; nucleotides not matched to a gene: 13. The CDR3 contains 17 residues. Germline-derived CDR1 and CDR2 are SGHVS and FQNEAQ. CDR3 protein: CASSPPRGASGKETQYF. The CDR3 DNA follows: TGTGCCAGCAGCCCCCCCCGAGGTGCTAGCGGGAAAGAGACCCAGTACTTC.

V and J are TRBV19 and TRBJ2-6; the match to TRBD2 covers 10 bases. Germline lookup yields CDR1 LNHDA and CDR2 SQIVND (reference sequence). The CDR3 covers 16 residues. V shed 6 bases and J 2 bases; nucleotides not matched to a gene: 4. The CDR3 region has the DNA TGTGCCAGTAGAGGACTAGCGGCAACTGGGGCCAACGTCCTGACTTTC. Its protein is CASRGLAATGANVLTF. The full variable domain, with the rest looked up from reference TRBV19 and TRBJ2-6, is DGGITQSPKYLFRKEGQNVTLSCEQNLNHDAMYWYRQDPGQGLRLIYYSQIVNDFQKGDIAEGYSVSREKKESFPLTVTSAQKNPTAFYLCASRGLAATGANVLTFGAGSRLTVL.

The V and J genes are TRBV6-5 and TRBJ1-1; no clear D gene. CDR1 MNHEY and CDR2 SVGAGI come from the germline V gene. The CDR3 has 13 residues. The V end was cut by 1 base, the J end by 3 bases, with 6 bases between. For the CDR3, the DNA is TGTGCCAGCAGTTACTACGGGGACACTGAAGCTTTCTTT. It is translated as CASSYYGDTEAFF.